This T cell receptor beta chain was captured by sequencing in a study of OX40 agonist ivuxolimab in advanced cancers. Broadly, across the study: Ivuxolimab, which targeted the costimulatory receptor OX40 (CD134), was an agonistic, fully human IgG2 monoclonal antibody. Intravenous ivuxolimab was administered to patients every 2 weeks at six dose levels: 0.01, 0.1, 0.3, 1.5, 3 and 10 mg/kg. Of the 50 or so patients in dose escalation, 19 had hepatocellular carcinoma, around 15 had melanoma, 9 had renal cell carcinoma and 9 had head and neck cancer. In the dose-escalation cohort, more than 80% of patients were male, and the mean age was around 65 years with a range of roughly 23 to 79. Patients were allowed to have had prior anti-PD-1, anti-PD-L1 or anti-CTLA-4 therapy, and 40% of the dose-escalation patients had been treated with checkpoint inhibitors. Partial responses occurred in three dose-escalation patients: two with cutaneous melanoma and one with hepatocellular carcinoma. The point of sequencing TCRbeta in the periphery was to test whether ivuxolimab changed TCR sequence diversity and drove clonal T-cell expansion. The paper covers the monotherapy dose-escalation part of the phase I ivuxolimab trial, which included N of about 56 patients. Results the study describes overall, beyond this receptor: In the 0.1-3.0 mg/kg groups, partial responders were among the patients with the lowest normalized peripheral clonal expansion, particularly in CD8+ T cells. After ivuxolimab, more expanded clones were found on average in CD8+ T cells than in CD4+ T cells. Low levels of normalized T-cell clonal expansion were also seen in some patients who did not respond. Antigen specificity was not determined for the clonally expanded peripheral T cells. At doses of 0.1 to 3.0 mg/kg, clonal expansion of both CD4+ and CD8+ blood T cells was observed from baseline to week 6.

Genomic DNA was isolated from the sorted cells so that the TCRbeta CDR3 region could be sequenced. TCRbeta CDR3 regions were sequenced using the immunoSEQ Assay. TCRdb retrieved this table from immuneACCESS and kept in-frame rearrangements only. Not all clones are present; in checked studies, unresolved V genes account for under half, and no reason is known for the remainder. The sample contains 30,000 to 40,000 clones, over 80% of them found a single time. About 1.7% of the sample is in the top ten clones. The trial excluded patients who had a history of autoimmune disease or were on systemic immunosuppression. Peripheral blood for TCR sequencing was collected from all dose cohorts at baseline, on cycle 4 day 1, and on cycle 7 day 1. Samples came from an open-label, multicenter, first-in-human phase I dose-escalation trial of ivuxolimab. Adults with locally advanced or metastatic melanoma, renal cell carcinoma, hepatocellular carcinoma or head and neck squamous cell carcinoma were enrolled in the trial. CD4+ and CD8+ T cells were sorted separately from peripheral blood before TCR sequencing.

In this sample, this clone turned up a few times. The antigen this receptor binds is unknown. The sample holds no much larger clone one base away, and base qualities are not on file. The CDR3 runs 13 amino acids, cysteine and phenylalanine included. Just the 39-base CDR3 DNA is kept, in frame starting at base 1. Trimming removed 5 bases from V and 3 bases from J; the gene matches leave 4 bases unexplained. Reading the germline V gene gives CDR1 SGDLS and CDR2 YYNGEE. The sequencing here drew on CD4+ or CD8+ T cells sorted from blood, taken in a trial of the OX40 agonist ivuxolimab. This sequence uses TRBV9 and TRBJ1-2; 7 bases in the junction line up with TRBD1. The TCR comes from an adult with an advanced solid tumor such as melanoma, head and neck, liver or kidney cancer. This receptor carries the CDR3 CASRPTGHYGYTF. The nucleotides are TGTGCCAGCAGGCCGACAGGGCACTATGGCTACACCTTC.